This T cell receptor (beta chain) was sequenced in a study of CD8+CD57+ T cells in acquired aplastic anemia. Study in general: Across the sorted CD4+ and CD8+ cells, DNA amounts averaged roughly 3.5 ug.

From germline, CDR1 is MDHEN and CDR2 SYDVKM. Trimming cost V 9 bases and J 9 bases, with 15 bases left between them. The CDR3 runs to 11 residues. Study-level points and caveats: No significant patient-versus-control difference appeared in CD8+ Simpson's diversity.

It was patients with CD8+CD57+ cell expansion by flow cytometry who were chosen for sequencing. Every patient was diagnosed with severe acquired aplastic anemia. At blood sampling, none of the patients had yet received therapy. Remarks on this clonotype: Its antigen is not known.

Genomic DNA served as template for TCR beta VDJ and CDR3 profiling. TCRdb reprocessed the reads via MiXCR and lists one record per CDR3 protein. The sample carries 450,000 to 550,000 distinct CDR3 sequences, about a third recorded once. V gene TRBV28 combines with J gene TRBJ2-7; unclear D gene. The material sequenced was sorted CD4+, CD8+, or CD8+CD57+ T cells (not recorded which) from PBMCs. This TCR was recovered from a human donor with aplastic anemia. In nucleotides, the CDR3 is TGTGCCAGTTCAGGTGAAGGTGGGCAGTACTTC. Its protein is CASSGEGGQYF.